This T cell receptor (beta chain) stems from a study of T cells after yellow fever vaccination. Study-wide results and caveats: FACS-sorted repertoires could harbor abundant contaminating bulk-population clonotypes. Clonotype sharing between CD4 and CD8 compartments was small. Primary-vaccination clones mostly resurfaced post-booster (just under 98% CD4, roughly 90% CD8).

The CDR3 covers 13 residues. CDR1 is SGHTA and CDR2 is FQGNSA in the germline V gene. The ends were cut back, 3 bases at V and 5 bases at J, with 10 bases in the middle. TCRdb passed the 5' RACE reads through MiXCR, listing each CDR3 protein once. The sample gives approximately 240,000 distinct CDR3 sequences, 3.6% of which show up once; around 19% is in the top ten. In this sample, this clonotype turned up many times. Its antigen is unidentified. This material consisted of PBMCs, taken 15 days after the yellow fever booster vaccination. The origin of this receptor is a man between 18 and 29 years old who received the YFV17D yellow fever vaccine. The chain employs TRBV7-2 and TRBJ1-1; no clear D gene. In DNA form, the CDR3 reads TGTGCCAGCAGCTTGGACCGGCAGACTGAAGCTTTCTTT. This translates into CASSLDRQTEAFF.